The 28 T cell receptor beta chains below all came from one sample that was sequenced in a study of OX40 agonist ivuxolimab in advanced cancers. Library prep was done by the immunoSEQ multiplex PCR assay. TCRdb limited this immuneACCESS table to in-frame rearrangements with V and J called. A share of clones is missing; checked studies link under half to unresolved V genes, and the rest is unexplained. This sample holds under 70,000 clones; roughly 89% were observed only once. Clones ranked in the top ten supply roughly 7.8% of the sample. The sample in question was CD4+ or CD8+ T cells sorted from blood, obtained in a trial of the OX40 agonist ivuxolimab. These receptors originate from an adult with an advanced solid tumor such as melanoma, head and neck, liver or kidney cancer.

This clone was observed once. The genes are TRBV6-1 and TRBJ1-2; a weak D match, TRBD1 (6 bases). Germline V lookup: CDR1 MNHNS, CDR2 SASEGT. Trimming took 3 bases from V and 7 from J, leaving 12 bases between them. The CDR3 consists of 13 residues. CDR3 in DNA: TGTGCCAGCAGTGAGACCACAGGGAGTGGCTACACCTTC. It codes for CASSETTGSGYTF.

The CDR3 sequence: CASSPGEDYGYTF. The CDR3 bases are TGTGCCAGCTCACCAGGGGAGGACTATGGCTACACCTTC. This chain connects TRBV18 to TRBJ1-2; D remains unclear. There are 13 residues in the CDR3. Germline CDR1 and CDR2: KGHSH and LQKENI. The V end lost 2 bases, the J end lost 3 bases, and 7 bases lay between the germline ends.

The chain links TRBV4-3 to TRBJ2-3; the D gene is possibly TRBD2 (6 bases). V lost 5 bases and J 2 bases, leaving 14 bases between the germline ends. Germline V CDR1 and CDR2: LGHNA, YSLEER. The CDR3 has 15 amino acids. CDR3 sequence: CASSGAGGVTDTQYF. CDR3 in DNA: TGCGCCAGCAGCGGCGCAGGCGGGGTCACAGATACGCAGTATTTT.

The rearrangement joins TRBV6-1 to TRBJ2-2, with 8 bases aligning to TRBD1. The CDR3 sequence is 15 residues long. The germline CDR1 and CDR2 sequences are MNHNS and SASEGT. The ends lost 6 bases at V and 2 bases at J; junction bases unmatched: 5. CDR3 DNA sequence: TGTGCCAGCAGGGCGACAGGGGTAAACACCGGGGAGCTGTTTTTT. It codes for CASRATGVNTGELFF.

In the case of this clone: At one of its ends the junction is not consistent with the germline gene, which may arise from a read error. The genes are TRBV11-2 and TRBJ2-5; D uncertain. Germline V gives CDR1 SGHAT, CDR2 FQNNGV. CDR3 length: 11 amino acids. The CDR3: CASSLEEAQYF. CDR3 sequence (DNA): TGTGCCAGCAGCTTAGAAGAGGCCCAGTACTTC.

In the case of this clone: Other DNA sequences in the sample encode the same CDR3. The chain uses TRBV5-1 and TRBJ2-3; no definite D call. Trimming removed 4 bases at V and 2 bases at J, with 5 bases between. CDR3 size: 12 residues. Per germline, CDR1 SGHRS and CDR2 YFSETQ. CDR3 DNA sequence: TGCGCCAGCAGCGCGGACACAGATACGCAGTATTTT. This sequence encodes CASSADTDTQYF.

V gene TRBV5-1 combines with J gene TRBJ2-7, with 8 bases aligning to TRBD1. Germline CDR1 is SGHRS and CDR2 is YFSETQ. The CDR3 runs 16 residues. The trim removed 3 bases at V and 2 bases at J, leaving 10 bases unmatched. The CDR3 loop is CASSWGARTGTYEQYF. The CDR3 bases are TGCGCCAGCAGCTGGGGCGCTAGGACAGGGACCTACGAGCAGTACTTC.

The V gene is TRBV30, the J gene TRBJ1-2; D perhaps matches TRBD1 (5 bases). The ends were cut back, 4 bases at V and 5 bases at J, with 17 bases in the middle. The CDR3 is 14 amino acids. The germline V gene has CDR1 GTSNPN and CDR2 SVGIG (reference sequence). CDR3: CAWTEGLPGYGYTF. In DNA, the CDR3 is TGTGCCTGGACCGAGGGACTCCCCGGGTATGGCTACACCTTC.

The V gene is TRBV7-2, the J gene TRBJ2-1; 7 bases match TRBD1. CDR1 and CDR2 (germline): SGHTA, FQGNSA. V lost 4 bases and J lost 9; bases outside the gene matches: 12. CDR3 length equals 15 residues. The CDR3, as DNA: TGTGCCAGCAGCTCTCACGAGGGGGCAGTGAGTGAGCAGTTCTTC. It is translated as CASSSHEGAVSEQFF.

This clone was seen once. The V gene is TRBV7-9, the J gene TRBJ1-1; D gene uncertain. Germline-derived CDR1 and CDR2 are SEHNR and FQNEAQ (reference sequence). The CDR3 runs 11 residues. With 5 bases removed from V and 6 bases from J, the gap between germline ends came to 7 bases. The CDR3 is CASSDNAEAFF. The DNA of the CDR3 is TGTGCCAGCAGCGACAATGCTGAAGCTTTCTTT.

The rearrangement links TRBV6-5 to TRBJ1-2; D is ambiguous. V was pared by 2 bases and J by 2 bases, with 6 bases between. This CDR3 spans 13 amino acids. Germline lookup yields CDR1 MNHEY and CDR2 SVGAGI. CDR3 sequence: CASSYAGNYGYTF. DNA of the CDR3: TGTGCCAGCAGTTACGCGGGGAACTATGGCTACACCTTC.

V is TRBV4-3 and J is TRBJ1-1; 7 nucleotides line up with TRBD1. Germline values: CDR1 LGHNA, CDR2 YSLEER. V lost 5 bases and J lost 5; bases outside the gene matches: 26. This CDR3 has 20 amino acids. The CDR3 nucleotides read TGCGCCAGCAGCATGGGCTTTTTAGCTCAACAGGGGAAAGGGAAAACTGAAGCTTTCTTT. Translated: CASSMGFLAQQGKGKTEAFF.

This sequence joins TRBV4-3 and TRBJ1-2; D is ambiguous. This CDR3 spans 14 amino acids. CDR1 is LGHNA and CDR2 is YSLEER in the germline V gene. V was pared by 4 bases and J by 1 base, with 10 bases between. The CDR3 DNA sequence: TGCGCCAGCAGCCTGGAGTTGAGTAACTATGGCTACACCTTC. This codes for CASSLELSNYGYTF.

J is TRBJ1-5 and V is TRBV6-5; D unclear. V lost 0 bases to trimming and J lost 0 bases, with 3 bases between them. This CDR3 is 14 amino acids long. Per the germline V gene, CDR1 is MNHEY and CDR2 is SVGAGI. The CDR3 region has the DNA TGTGCCAGCAGTTACTCGTATAGCAATCAGCCCCAGCATTTT. This translates into CASSYSYSNQPQHF.

CDR3 in amino acids: CAIAGGSGPNQPQHF. CDR3 nucleotide sequence: TGTGCCATAGCCGGGGGGAGCGGCCCCAATCAGCCCCAGCATTTT. This chain uses TRBV10-3 with TRBJ1-5, with a possible D match to TRBD1 (5 bases). Looked up from germline, CDR1 is ENHRY and CDR2 is SYGVKD. The V end was cut by 9 bases, the J end by 3 bases, with 18 bases between. CDR3 length equals 15 residues.

The V and J genes are TRBV7-2 and TRBJ1-3, with D maybe TRBD1 (6 bases). The length of the CDR3 is 17 residues. Per germline, CDR1 SGHTA and CDR2 FQGNSA. V shed 1 base and J shed 5 bases, with 18 bases lying between them. CDR3 in amino acids: CASSLVAAQGQRNTIYF. The CDR3 region has the DNA TGTGCCAGCAGCTTAGTTGCCGCTCAGGGACAAAGAAACACCATATATTTT.

The V gene is TRBV5-6, the J gene TRBJ1-2; 9 bases agree with TRBD1. The V segment lost 1 base and the J segment 7 bases; nucleotides outside the gene matches: 5. The CDR3 is 14 residues long. Per the germline V gene, CDR1 is SGHDT and CDR2 is YYEEEE. CDR3 DNA: TGTGCCAGCAGCTTGAGGGACAGGGCTCCTGGCTACACCTTC. Amino acid sequence: CASSLRDRAPGYTF.

This chain connects TRBV5-1 to TRBJ2-2; 8 positions agree with TRBD1. This CDR3 spans 15 amino acids. V dropped 4 bases and J dropped 3; count of bases not matched to a gene: 5. Germline values: CDR1 SGHRS, CDR2 YFSETQ. The chain's CDR3 is CASSPQQGDTGELFF. CDR3 sequence (DNA): TGCGCCAGCAGCCCCCAACAGGGGGACACCGGGGAGCTGTTTTTT.

DNA of the CDR3: TGTGCCACCGCCTCGGGGGGGCTTAGCACCGGGGAGCTGTTTTTT. Protein: CATASGGLSTGELFF. This chain links TRBV15 with TRBJ2-2, with 8 bases aligning to TRBD2. The germline CDR1 and CDR2 sequences are LNHNV and YYDKDF (reference sequence). With 8 bases clipped from V and 4 bases from J, the junction kept 9 bases outside the gene matches. The CDR3 length is 15 residues.

CDR3 sequence (DNA): TGCGCCAGCAGCTACCGGGACAGCTATGGCTACACCTTC. It specifies CASSYRDSYGYTF. The chain joins TRBV5-1 to TRBJ1-2; the match to TRBD1 covers 7 bases. After removal of 3 bases from V and 4 bases from J, the junction contained 3 bases not matched to a gene. The CDR3 extends over 13 amino acids. Germline lookup yields CDR1 SGHRS and CDR2 YFSETQ.

The chain has TRBV5-5 and TRBJ2-7; D is undetermined. Germline CDR1 SGHKS, CDR2 YYEKEE (reference sequence). This CDR3 is 12 amino acids long. The V end was cut by 2 bases, the J end by 3 bases, with 6 bases between. This CDR3 reads CASSFNNYEQYF. CDR3 nucleotides: TGTGCCAGCAGCTTCAATAACTACGAGCAGTACTTC.

The chain employs TRBV30 and TRBJ1-3; D might be TRBD1 (5 bases). The CDR3 loop spans 15 amino acids. Germline CDR1 and CDR2: GTSNPN and SVGIG (reference sequence). V lost 2 bases and J 1 base, leaving 12 bases between the germline ends. CDR3 protein: CAWSWGLSSGNTIYF. CDR3 coding DNA: TGTGCCTGGAGTTGGGGCCTCTCGTCTGGAAACACCATATATTTT. The full variable domain, its missing parts supplied by reference TRBV30 and TRBJ1-3, is SQTIHQWPATLVQPVGSPLSLECTVEGTSNPNLYWYRQAAGRGLQLLFYSVGIGQISSEVPQNLSASRPQDRQFILSSKKLLLSDSGFYLCAWSWGLSSGNTIYFGEGSWLTVV.

The chain has TRBV19 and TRBJ1-5; the D gene is possibly TRBD1 (5 bases). The CDR3 contains 13 residues. The V end lost 3 bases, the J end lost 7 bases, and 10 bases lay between the germline ends. The germline V gene encodes CDR1 LNHDA and CDR2 SQIVND (reference sequence). This CDR3 is CASSISGNQPQHF. The CDR3 DNA reads TGTGCCAGTAGTATCTCAGGGAACCAGCCCCAGCATTTT.

The chain couples TRBV7-3 to TRBJ1-5, with a possible D match to TRBD1 (6 bases). Per germline, CDR1 SGHTA and CDR2 FQGTGA. The CDR3 runs 13 residues. The V and J ends lost 5 bases and 4 bases respectively, with 9 bases between them. CDR3 coding DNA: TGTGCCAGCAGCGTGGACAGAAATCAGCCCCAGCATTTT. Its translation is CASSVDRNQPQHF.

A single count supports this clone. This chain uses TRBV11-3 with TRBJ2-5; D not certain. V was pared by 10 bases and J by 2 bases, with 17 bases between. The length of the CDR3 is 14 residues. Germline V gene sequence: CDR1 SGHNT, CDR2 YENEEA. DNA of the CDR3: TGTGCCACCCTCCCCCCCCGGGCGCAAGAGACCCAGTACTTC. It encodes CATLPPRAQETQYF.

V and J are TRBV5-1 and TRBJ1-2; 12 bases match TRBD1. CDR1 and CDR2 from the germline V gene are SGHRS and YFSETQ. V gave up 4 bases and J gave up 4 bases; unmatched junction bases: 11. This CDR3 contains 17 residues. CDR3 sequence: CASSPYSGQGAGYGYTF. The CDR3 region has the DNA TGCGCCAGCAGCCCCTATTCGGGACAGGGGGCTGGCTATGGCTACACCTTC.

CDR3 in DNA: TGTGCCAGCAGCTCGCAACCCCAGTTCTCTGGGGCCAACGTCCTGACTTTC. The encoded protein is CASSSQPQFSGANVLTF. The rearrangement links TRBV7-3 to TRBJ2-6; D gene ambiguous. Deletions cut 4 bases from V and 0 bases from J, with 13 bases between. Germline V gives CDR1 SGHTA, CDR2 FQGTGA. The CDR3 length is 17 residues.

The V and J genes are TRBV27 and TRBJ2-7; no definite D call. The germline gives CDR1 MNHEY, CDR2 SMNVEV (reference sequence). V was pared by 7 bases and J by 1 base, with 17 bases between. CDR3 length equals 15 residues. The CDR3 region has the DNA TGTGCCAGCACCACTCAGGCCGTGGGTTCCTACGAGCAGTACTTC. Its protein product is CASTTQAVGSYEQYF.